The 20 T cell receptor beta chains below were found in one sample sequenced in a study of T-cell memory formation after mild COVID-19. Via MiXCR, TCRdb re-called the 5' RACE reads, giving one row per CDR3 protein. The table lists over 250,000 distinct CDR3 sequences, roughly 15% of them singletons. The sample consisted of PBMCs or a T cell subset sorted from them (not recorded which). The receptors were sampled from a man between 18 and 35 years old who had mild COVID-19 (a few samples of this study predate the infection). Cell type and time point are not known.

This clonotype was seen a handful of times. Germline and junction disagree at one end, which may indicate a read error. The J gene is TRBJ1-5, the V gene TRBV12-3 or TRBV12-4; 12 bases are a match to TRBD1. This CDR3 is built from 15 residues. CDR3 nucleotides: TGTGCCAGCAGTGTCGGGACAGGGGGCAATAAGCCCCAGCATTTT. As protein: CASSVGTGGNKPQHF.

This clonotype was recorded a few times. This chain joins TRBV6-5 and TRBJ2-1, with a weak D call TRBD2 (5 bases). The CDR3 length is 11 residues. The germline V and J ends were trimmed by 2 bases and 9 bases, with 5 bases remaining between them. CDR1 and CDR2 (germline): MNHEY, SVGAGI. The CDR3 DNA is TGTGCCAGCAGTTACGGGAGTGAGCAGTTCTTC. This translates into CASSYGSEQFF.

The chain joins TRBV12-3 or TRBV12-4 to TRBJ2-1; possibly TRBD2 for D (6 bases). V was shortened by 5 bases and J by 12 bases, with 8 bases between the two germline ends. The CDR3 spans 10 residues. The CDR3 nucleotides are TGTGCCAGCAGTGGGACTGGGCAGTTCTTC. Translating gives CASSGTGQFF.

The J gene is TRBJ2-1, the V gene TRBV7-3, with 8 nucleotides matching TRBD1. The CDR3 contains 14 residues. V lost 5 bases and J lost 9; bases outside the gene matches: 9. Germline lookup yields CDR1 SGHTA and CDR2 FQGTGA. The CDR3 loop reads CASSQGQGMGEQFF. In DNA form, the CDR3 reads TGTGCCAGCAGCCAAGGACAGGGTATGGGTGAGCAGTTCTTC.

This clonotype was observed a handful of times. The rearrangement uses TRBV4-1 and TRBJ1-6; 7 bases map to TRBD1. The germline CDR1 and CDR2 sequences are MGHRA and YSYEKL. With 1 base clipped from V and 7 bases from J, the junction kept 7 bases outside the gene matches. The CDR3 length is 16 residues. The CDR3 DNA reads TGCGCCAGCAGCCAAGCCCCCAGGGGGAGGAATTCACCCCTCCACTTT. Its protein product is CASSQAPRGRNSPLHF.

This clonotype was recorded a few times. Mismatch with germline at one junction end may stem from a read error. The V and J genes are TRBV7-9 and TRBJ2-5; D is uncertain. The CDR3 covers 12 residues. Germline loops: CDR1 SEHNR, CDR2 FQNEAQ (reference sequence). The CDR3 reads CASSLYHETQYF. For the CDR3, the DNA is TGTGCCAGCAGCTTGTACCACGAGACCCAGTACTTC.

This clonotype was picked up a small number of times. At one boundary the junction diverges from the germline segment, which might be a read error. The V gene is TRBV5-6, the J gene TRBJ1-6; TRBD1 might be the D (5 bases). The CDR3 length is 13 residues. From germline, CDR1 is SGHDT and CDR2 YYEEEE. CDR3: CASSWDRNSPLHF. The CDR3 nucleotides read TGTGCTAGCAGCTGGGACCGCAATTCACCCCTCCACTTT.

This clonotype was counted at least ten times. This sequence joins TRBV5-1 and TRBJ2-1; weak D call: TRBD2 (5 bases). Trimming removed 0 bases at V and 6 bases at J, with 13 bases between. The CDR3 is 15 residues long. Germline assignment: CDR1 SGHRS and CDR2 YFSETQ. CDR3 DNA sequence: TGCGCCAGCAGCTTGGCCGTTCTAGCAAGCAATGAGCAGTTCTTC. It encodes CASSLAVLASNEQFF. Full variable domain (missing parts from reference TRBV5-1 and TRBJ2-1): KAGVTQTPRYLIKTRGQQVTLSCSPISGHRSVSWYQQTPGQGLQFLFEYFSETQRNKGNFPGRFSGRQFSNSRSEMNVSTLELGDSALYLCASSLAVLASNEQFFGPGTRLTVL.

This clonotype was observed a few times. This rearrangement joins TRBV20-1 to TRBJ1-1; D is unresolved. V was trimmed by 5 bases and J by 2 bases, leaving 12 bases between them. The CDR3 is made up of 13 amino acids. Germline V gene data show CDR1 as DFQATT and CDR2 as SNEGSKA (reference sequence). The CDR3 sequence is CSAPPWGNTEAFF. CDR3 in DNA: TGCAGTGCTCCCCCCTGGGGAAACACTGAAGCTTTCTTT.

The gene calls are TRBV6-2 or TRBV6-3 and TRBJ1-5; no firm D call. The CDR3 contains 13 residues. Trimming took off 5 bases at V and 3 bases at J, with 8 bases between the two ends. Germline-derived CDR1 and CDR2 are MNHEY and SVGEGT. CDR3 loop: CASSQGYNQPQHF. DNA for the CDR3: TGTGCCAGCAGTCAAGGATACAATCAGCCCCAGCATTTT.

This clonotype came up a few times. The chain links TRBV27 to TRBJ1-1; D not certain. Trimming cost V 4 bases and J 0 bases, with 12 bases left between them. This CDR3 region has 15 residues. CDR1 and CDR2 (germline): MNHEY, SMNVEV (reference sequence). The CDR3 DNA sequence: TGTGCCAGCAGTTCCCGCAGAGAGATGAACACTGAAGCTTTCTTT. Translated, it gives CASSSRREMNTEAFF.

This chain joins TRBV9 and TRBJ1-4; TRBD1 matches at 7 bases. CDR1 and CDR2 from the germline V gene are SGDLS and YYNGEE. J lost 4 bases, V lost 3 bases, and 9 bases had no gene match. This CDR3 is built from 16 residues. Here the CDR3 reads CASSANRGQLNEKLFF. Here the CDR3 DNA reads TGTGCCAGCAGCGCCAATCGGGGACAGCTTAATGAAAAACTGTTTTTT.

The rearrangement links TRBV5-6 to TRBJ1-6; 9 nucleotides line up with TRBD1. The junction had 6 bases not matched to a gene; V was cut back by 4 bases and J by 7 bases. This CDR3 region has 15 residues. Germline V gene data show CDR1 as SGHDT and CDR2 as YYEEEE. For the CDR3, the DNA is TGTGCCAGCAGCCATGGGGACAGGGAAAATTCACCCCTCCACTTT. Encoded protein: CASSHGDRENSPLHF.

In this sample, this clonotype turned up a few times. The V call is TRBV20-1, the J call TRBJ2-7, with D unclear. Trimming pared 1 base from V and 5 bases from J, leaving 9 bases between. The CDR3 extends over 12 amino acids. CDR1 and CDR2 (germline): DFQATT, SNEGSKA (reference sequence). The CDR3 loop reads CSARGPGDEQYF. The CDR3 region has the DNA TGCAGTGCTAGAGGGCCCGGCGACGAGCAGTACTTC.

This clonotype was observed a handful of times. The rearrangement links TRBV12-3 or TRBV12-4 to TRBJ2-1; maybe TRBD2 (6 bases). The V and J ends lost 4 bases and 4 bases respectively, with 14 bases between them. The CDR3 runs 15 residues. The CDR3 region is CASSSRVGGYNEQFF. The DNA for the CDR3 is TGTGCCAGCAGTTCCCGGGTTGGGGGGTACAATGAGCAGTTCTTC.

This clonotype was seen more than once but under ten times. The J gene is TRBJ2-3, the V gene TRBV11-2, with a weak D call TRBD2 (7 bases). Trimming pared 7 bases from V and 0 bases from J, leaving 17 bases between. The CDR3 contains 16 residues. From germline, CDR1 is SGHAT and CDR2 FQNNGV. Written as DNA, the CDR3 is TGTGCCAGCACCCTATGGGGGGGGGCTAGCACAGATACGCAGTATTTT. This gives the protein CASTLWGGASTDTQYF.

The chain is built from TRBV5-6 and TRBJ1-2; TRBD1 is a possible D gene (5 bases). The V gene lost 4 bases and the J gene lost 0 bases, with 19 bases spanning the gap. Germline V lookup: CDR1 SGHDT, CDR2 YYEEEE. The CDR3 runs 17 residues. The CDR3 region has the DNA TGTGCCAGCAGCGACCGCTGGGACGGCGCCACTAACTATGGCTACACCTTC. It codes for CASSDRWDGATNYGYTF.

The chain joins TRBV3-1 to TRBJ2-3; TRBD1 might be the D (5 bases). CDR1 and CDR2 (germline): LGHDT, YNNKEL (reference sequence). V shed 3 bases and J shed 6 bases, with 13 bases lying between them. The CDR3 sequence is 14 residues long. CDR3 bases: TGTGCCAGCAGCCAGGGGCTACCCGGGGATACGCAGTATTTT. Amino acids: CASSQGLPGDTQYF.

The J gene is TRBJ2-3, the V gene TRBV24-1; D gene unclear. CDR1 and CDR2 (germline): KGHDR, SFDVKD. The V end lost 1 base, the J end lost 2 bases, and 3 bases lay between the germline ends. The CDR3 consists of 13 residues. CDR3 in DNA: TGTGCCACCAGTGATTTATACACAGATACGCAGTATTTT. Translated: CATSDLYTDTQYF.

This clonotype was seen repeatedly, ten times or more. This chain joins TRBV12-3 or TRBV12-4 and TRBJ2-7; D is uncertain. The V end was cut by 1 base, the J end by 3 bases, with 10 bases between. This CDR3 has 14 amino acids. The CDR3 reads CASSLGLINYEQYV. In DNA, the CDR3 is TGTGCCAGCAGTTTAGGGCTCATAAACTACGAGCAGTACGTC.